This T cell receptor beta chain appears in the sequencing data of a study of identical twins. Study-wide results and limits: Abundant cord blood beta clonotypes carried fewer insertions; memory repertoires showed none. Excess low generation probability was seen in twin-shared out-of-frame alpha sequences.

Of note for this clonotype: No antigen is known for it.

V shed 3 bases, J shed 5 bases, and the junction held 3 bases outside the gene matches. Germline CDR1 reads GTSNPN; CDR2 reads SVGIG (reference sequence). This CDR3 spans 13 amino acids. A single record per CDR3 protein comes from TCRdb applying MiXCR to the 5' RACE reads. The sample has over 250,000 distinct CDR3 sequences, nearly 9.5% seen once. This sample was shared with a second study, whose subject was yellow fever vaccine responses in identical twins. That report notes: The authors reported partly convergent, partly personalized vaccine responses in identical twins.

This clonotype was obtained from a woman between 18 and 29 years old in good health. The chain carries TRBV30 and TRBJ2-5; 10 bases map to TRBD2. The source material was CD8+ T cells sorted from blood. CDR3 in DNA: TGTGCCTGGAGGGAGCGGGGGGGGGAGACCCAGTACTTC. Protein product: CAWRERGGETQYF.